The 27 T cell receptor beta chains listed next were all sequenced from one sample in a study of patients and donors after allogeneic stem cell transplantation. TCRdb re-analysed the RT-PCR reads in MiXCR, keeping a single row per CDR3 protein. The sample has 150,000 to 200,000 distinct CDR3 sequences, roughly 31% seen once. Sequencing was carried out using blood, either unsorted or a sorted T cell fraction (not recorded which). The origin of the receptors is a human donor who was either an allogeneic HSCT recipient or a stem cell or donor lymphocyte infusion donor (not recorded which). It is not recorded whose cells these are; they may come from a transplant donor.

This clonotype turned up a few times. The chain joins TRBV4-3 to TRBJ1-6, with TRBD1 as a possible D gene (6 bases). V was cut by 0 bases and J by 6 bases, with 12 bases left in between. Germline CDR1 is LGHNA and CDR2 is YSLEER. CDR3 size: 16 residues. The CDR3 bases are TGCGCCAGCAGCCAAGAAGGATTGGGGGCTAATTCACCCCTCCACTTT. Translation gives CASSQEGLGANSPLHF.

In this sample, this clonotype turned up once. The chain combines TRBV11-2 with TRBJ2-2; D is unclear. The ends were cut back, 5 bases at V and 1 base at J, with 11 bases in the middle. This CDR3 contains 15 residues. CDR1 is SGHAT and CDR2 is FQNNGV in the germline V gene. The DNA of the CDR3 is TGTGCCAGCAGCCCTGGCTCGGTGAACACCGGGGAGCTGTTTTTT. Encoded protein: CASSPGSVNTGELFF. Full variable domain (remainder filled in from reference TRBV11-2 and TRBJ2-2): EAGVAQSPRYKIIEKRQSVAFWCNPISGHATLYWYQQILGQGPKLLIQFQNNGVVDDSQLPKDRFSAERLKGVDSTLKIQPAKLEDSAVYLCASSPGSVNTGELFFGEGSRLTVL.

The chain uses TRBV27 and TRBJ2-3; D remains unclear. Germline V gene sequence: CDR1 MNHEY, CDR2 SMNVEV (reference sequence). This CDR3 contains 14 residues. The V end was cut by 4 bases, the J end by 6 bases, with 14 bases between. CDR3 coding DNA: TGTGCCAGCAGTTCCATCACCCCCTGGGATACGCAGTATTTT. Translation: CASSSITPWDTQYF.

The chain uses TRBV20-1 and TRBJ1-2; weak D call: TRBD1 (6 bases). V lost 0 bases and J lost 4, with 18 bases in between. The CDR3 loop spans 16 amino acids. Looked up from germline, CDR1 is DFQATT and CDR2 is SNEGSKA (reference sequence). The DNA of the CDR3 is TGCAGTGCTAGAGAGAGCCCCGGGACAATTTTCTATGGCTACACCTTC. It specifies CSARESPGTIFYGYTF.

This rearrangement joins TRBV6-5 to TRBJ2-1, with a possible D match to TRBD1 (6 bases). Trimming took 10 bases from V and 6 from J, leaving 16 bases between them. Germline lookup yields CDR1 MNHEY and CDR2 SVGAGI. This CDR3 spans 13 amino acids. The CDR3 loop is CATDEGDGNEQFF. The CDR3 nucleotides read TGTGCCACCGACGAGGGGGACGGCAATGAGCAGTTCTTC.

The V and J genes are TRBV20-1 and TRBJ1-3; D ambiguous. Trimming shortened V by 1 base and J by 3 bases, and 7 bases separated the two germline ends. Germline lookup yields CDR1 DFQATT and CDR2 SNEGSKA (reference sequence). The CDR3 has 13 amino acids. CDR3 region: CSARVGSGNTIYF. For the CDR3, the DNA is TGCAGTGCTAGAGTAGGGAGTGGAAACACCATATATTTT.

This clonotype was seen only a few times. The chain has TRBV27 and TRBJ1-6; weak D call: TRBD1 (6 bases). The CDR3 length is 12 residues. V was clipped by 2 bases and J by 13 bases, with 9 bases between them. Per germline, CDR1 MNHEY and CDR2 SMNVEV (reference sequence). The CDR3 protein is CASSLERGPLHF. CDR3 DNA: TGTGCCAGCAGTTTAGAAAGGGGGCCCCTCCACTTT.

Of note for this clonotype: Germline and junction disagree at one end, which may indicate a read error. The chain carries TRBV29-1 and TRBJ2-7; D ambiguous. CDR1 is SQVTM and CDR2 is ANQGSEA in the germline V gene. The CDR3 consists of 13 residues. The CDR3 coding sequence is TGCAGCGTGGAAGTCCCTCCTACCGACGAGCAGTACTTC. Translating it yields CSVEVPPTDEQYF.

CDR3 coding DNA: TGTGCCAGCAGTTTCGGAGCGGATGAGCAGTTCTTC. As protein: CASSFGADEQFF. This rearrangement joins TRBV12-3 or TRBV12-4 to TRBJ2-1, with D tentatively TRBD2 (5 bases). The CDR3 is made up of 12 amino acids. The V and J ends lost 3 bases and 8 bases respectively, with 8 bases between them.

The table lists this clonotype with a few counts. The V call is TRBV5-1, the J call TRBJ1-4; D gene ambiguous. V lost 0 bases and J 6 bases, leaving 9 bases between the germline ends. Germline-derived CDR1 and CDR2 are SGHRS and YFSETQ. The CDR3 runs 14 residues. The CDR3 nucleotides are TGCGCCAGCAGCTTGGAACCAGGTTATGAAAAACTGTTTTTT. It encodes CASSLEPGYEKLFF.

The CDR3 nucleotides read TGTGCCATCAGGGAGGGTGATCCCTCCTACGAGCAGTACTTC. Translating it yields CAIREGDPSYEQYF. This chain joins TRBV10-3 and TRBJ2-7, with D possibly matching TRBD2 (6 bases). The CDR3 covers 14 residues. V lost 6 bases, J lost 0 bases, and 12 bases lay in between. Germline V gene lookup returns CDR1 ENHRY and CDR2 SYGVKD.

This clonotype was observed a few times. V and J are TRBV6-1 and TRBJ1-4; D unclear. V was pared by 4 bases and J by 0 bases, with 9 bases between. The CDR3 is 15 residues long. Germline CDR1 MNHNS, CDR2 SASEGT. The CDR3 DNA is TGTGCCAGCAGTGGATTAGAGGCAACTAATGAAAAACTGTTTTTT. Translation gives CASSGLEATNEKLFF.

This clonotype was detected only a few times. The CDR3, as DNA: TGTGCCAGCAGCCAAGCGGGAGGTCCCGAGCCCCAGCATTTT. Protein product: CASSQAGGPEPQHF. The chain carries TRBV3-1 and TRBJ1-5; no clear D gene. The ends were cut back, 1 base at V and 8 bases at J, with 12 bases in the middle. Germline CDR1 reads LGHDT; CDR2 reads YNNKEL (reference sequence). This CDR3 region has 14 residues.

This clonotype was picked up one time. In DNA, the CDR3 is TGTGCCACCCACTCTGGGGCCAACGTCCTGACTTTC. It is translated as CATHSGANVLTF. The rearrangement joins TRBV6-5 to TRBJ2-6; no clear D. CDR1 and CDR2 from the germline V gene are MNHEY and SVGAGI. V was cut by 10 bases and J by 0 bases, with 4 bases left in between. The length of the CDR3 is 12 residues.

There are a few counts of this clonotype. The CDR3 loop is CASHRETQYF. The CDR3 bases are TGTGCCAGCCACCGAGAGACCCAGTACTTC. This chain joins TRBV9 and TRBJ2-5; D remains unclear. There are 10 residues in the CDR3. Germline values: CDR1 SGDLS, CDR2 YYNGEE. V dropped 7 bases and J dropped 4 bases, with 5 bases sitting between them.

This clonotype was seen at least ten times. The J gene is TRBJ1-5, the V gene TRBV20-1, with D perhaps TRBD1 (5 bases). CDR1 and CDR2 from the germline V gene are DFQATT and SNEGSKA (reference sequence). The CDR3 contains 17 residues. V lost 5 bases, J lost 3 bases, and 23 bases lay in between. CDR3 sequence: CSAPLPTVFSLNQPQHF. The CDR3 DNA is TGCAGTGCTCCCCTCCCGACAGTCTTTAGCCTCAATCAGCCCCAGCATTTT.

The sample holds a few counts of this clonotype. The V gene is TRBV12-3 or TRBV12-4, the J gene TRBJ2-5, with D perhaps matching TRBD1 or TRBD2 (5 bases each). Trimming left V 8 bases short and J 0 bases short, with 13 bases between. This CDR3 contains 14 residues. In DNA form, the CDR3 reads TGTGCCAGCTCAACCGGGACGTACCAAGAGACCCAGTACTTC. Its protein is CASSTGTYQETQYF.

The rearrangement uses TRBV4-2 and TRBJ1-6, with D perhaps TRBD1 (6 bases). CDR1 LGHNA and CDR2 YNFKEQ come from the germline V gene. The length of the CDR3 is 18 residues. Deletions cut 2 bases from V and 5 bases from J, with 19 bases between. The CDR3 DNA is TGTGCCAGCAGCCAACCACGGGGGGGCGGGACGGATAATTCACCCCTCCACTTT. The encoded protein is CASSQPRGGGTDNSPLHF.

The chain links TRBV5-1 to TRBJ2-2; TRBD2 might be the D (6 bases). Trimming shortened V by 0 bases and J by 5 bases, and 14 bases separated the two germline ends. CDR1 is SGHRS and CDR2 is YFSETQ in the germline V gene. The CDR3 has 16 residues. The CDR3 nucleotides read TGCGCCAGCAGCTTGGCCAGCGGGCTGGGGACCGGGGAGCTGTTTTTT. Residues: CASSLASGLGTGELFF.

The CDR3, as DNA: TGTGCCAGCACCTCGACCGCTCGGGAGACGGCCGGGGAGCTGTTTTTT. Its translation is CASTSTARETAGELFF. The V call is TRBV25-1, the J call TRBJ2-2; perhaps TRBD2 as D (6 bases). Between the trimmed V and J ends, which lost 7 bases and 6 bases, there was a span of 21 bases. Germline CDR1 and CDR2: MGHDK and SYGVNS. This CDR3 has 16 amino acids.

The table lists this clonotype with a few counts. CDR3 coding DNA: TGCAGTGCTAGAGGCCACCTCTGGGGCTACACCTTC. It specifies CSARGHLWGYTF. V usage is TRBV20-1 and J usage is TRBJ1-2; the D is unclear. Deletions cut 1 base from V and 8 bases from J, with 11 bases between. Germline values: CDR1 DFQATT, CDR2 SNEGSKA (reference sequence). The CDR3 has 12 amino acids.

In its sample, this clonotype was seen many times. The chain carries TRBV6-5 and TRBJ1-5; D is undetermined. The germline gives CDR1 MNHEY, CDR2 SVGAGI. CDR3 length: 13 amino acids. V gave up 2 bases and J gave up 7 bases, with 9 bases separating them. The CDR3 DNA sequence: TGTGCCAGCAGTTACCTTTCGGGACAGCCCCAGCATTTT. It is translated as CASSYLSGQPQHF.

This clonotype was counted a few times. The chain carries TRBV7-2 and TRBJ2-5, with D possibly matching TRBD2 (5 bases). Per germline, CDR1 SGHTA and CDR2 FQGNSA. V lost 2 bases and J 2 bases, leaving 9 bases between the germline ends. The CDR3 is 14 amino acids. CDR3 amino acids: CASSLTRDQETQYF. Written as DNA, the CDR3 is TGTGCCAGCAGCTTAACGAGGGATCAAGAGACCCAGTACTTC.

A few counts support this clonotype. The CDR3 nucleotides read TGCGCCAGCAGCTTGGAGCCCCGACAGGCCTTCGGGAATGGCTACACCTTC. It encodes CASSLEPRQAFGNGYTF. The chain joins TRBV5-1 to TRBJ1-2; possibly TRBD1 for D (6 bases). The germline V gene has CDR1 SGHRS and CDR2 YFSETQ. Trimming shortened V by 0 bases and J by 6 bases, and 21 bases separated the two germline ends. The CDR3 contains 17 residues. The full variable domain, with the rest looked up from reference TRBV5-1 and TRBJ1-2, is KAGVTQTPRYLIKTRGQQVTLSCSPISGHRSVSWYQQTPGQGLQFLFEYFSETQRNKGNFPGRFSGRQFSNSRSEMNVSTLELGDSALYLCASSLEPRQAFGNGYTFGSGTRLTVV.

Turning to this clonotype: An end of the junction differs from the germline gene, which may be a read error. V gene TRBV18 combines with J gene TRBJ2-1; the D is unclear. From germline, CDR1 is KGHSH and CDR2 LQKENI. This CDR3 contains 13 residues. The CDR3 nucleotides read TGTGCCAGCTCACCACCGGCCTTTGGGGTTACGGTCTTC. Amino acid sequence: CASSPPAFGVTVF.

CDR3 bases: TGTGCCAGCAGCTTTCTTCCGGGACTAGCGGGTATTTTCGTCTCCTACGAGCAGTACTTC. Translated, it gives CASSFLPGLAGIFVSYEQYF. The V and J genes are TRBV5-5 and TRBJ2-7, with 12 bases fitting TRBD2. V lost 2 bases and J lost 0; bases outside the gene matches: 15. From germline, CDR1 is SGHKS and CDR2 YYEKEE (reference sequence). The CDR3 totals 20 residues.

This chain joins TRBV6-5 and TRBJ2-2, with TRBD2 identical over 12 bases. Germline V CDR1 and CDR2: MNHEY, SVGAGI. CDR3 size: 18 residues. Losses at the gene ends were 2 bases for V and 3 bases for J; bases not matched to a gene: 7. For the CDR3, the DNA is TGTGCCAGCAGTTACCACGCCGGGACTAGCGGGTACACCGGGGAGCTGTTTTTT. This gives the protein CASSYHAGTSGYTGELFF.